These 27 T cell receptor beta chains were all obtained from the same sample, sequenced in a study of OX40 agonist ivuxolimab in advanced cancers. The method was immunoSEQ multiplex PCR; TCRdb's version includes in-frame clones alone and lacks a portion of them. The sample includes 50,000 or so clones, around 90% of them seen just once. The sequences come from CD4+ or CD8+ T cells sorted from blood, collected in a trial of the OX40 agonist ivuxolimab. The receptors stem from an adult with an advanced solid tumor such as melanoma, head and neck, liver or kidney cancer.

V gene TRBV7-2 combines with J gene TRBJ1-2; 11 bases align to TRBD1. This CDR3 has 14 residues. The germline CDR1 and CDR2 sequences are SGHTA and FQGNSA. Germline trimming cut 7 bases from V and 3 bases from J; bases unmatched to any gene: 4. CDR3 sequence (DNA): TGTGCCAGCACCCGGGACAGGGGGGACTATGGCTACACCTTC. As protein: CASTRDRGDYGYTF.

A word on this clone: The sample has other DNA sequences that encode this CDR3 too. The CDR3 sequence: CASSILSSGNTIYF. The DNA for the CDR3 is TGTGCCAGTAGTATTCTCAGCTCTGGAAACACCATATATTTT. The chain carries TRBV19 and TRBJ1-3; D is unresolved. Per germline, CDR1 LNHDA and CDR2 SQIVND (reference sequence). The CDR3 totals 14 residues. V lost 3 bases and J lost 0, with 6 bases in between.

The chain joins TRBV15 to TRBJ1-5; the D gene is possibly TRBD1 (5 bases). This CDR3 spans 15 amino acids. Trimming removed 0 bases from V and 4 bases from J, with 10 bases in between. Germline CDR1 is LNHNV and CDR2 is YYDKDF (reference sequence). The CDR3 is CATSRERQINQPQHF. The CDR3 nucleotides read TGTGCCACCAGCAGAGAACGACAGATTAATCAGCCCCAGCATTTT.

A few counts support this clone. The chain links TRBV2 to TRBJ2-3, with 8 positions matching TRBD1. The CDR3 runs to 13 residues. Germline values: CDR1 SNHLY, CDR2 FYNNEI. V trimming: 8 bases; J trimming: 2 bases; junction bases outside the gene matches: 3. The CDR3: CASQGANTDTQYF. DNA of the CDR3: TGTGCCAGCCAGGGGGCTAACACAGATACGCAGTATTTT.

The V and J genes are TRBV27 and TRBJ2-7; perhaps TRBD2 as D (6 bases). The germline gives CDR1 MNHEY, CDR2 SMNVEV (reference sequence). The CDR3 runs to 13 residues. The ends were cut back, 2 bases at V and 2 bases at J, with 7 bases in the middle. The CDR3 reads CASSLRETYEQYF. The CDR3 DNA follows: TGTGCCAGCAGTTTACGGGAGACCTACGAGCAGTACTTC.

This chain uses TRBV9 with TRBJ1-4; unclear D gene. The CDR3 is made up of 15 amino acids. V was trimmed by 4 bases and J by 2 bases, leaving 12 bases between them. Germline V gene data show CDR1 as SGDLS and CDR2 as YYNGEE. The CDR3 loop reads CASSPEGPTNEKLFF. CDR3 in DNA: TGTGCCAGCAGCCCGGAAGGGCCGACTAATGAAAAACTGTTTTTT.

In nucleotides, the CDR3 is TGTGCCAGCAGCTCCACCCCGGGGGCGACAGGGTCGGACTATGGCTACACCTTC. This codes for CASSSTPGATGSDYGYTF. The J gene is TRBJ1-2, the V gene TRBV7-9; 7 bases map to TRBD1. J was trimmed by 3 bases and V by 4 bases; bases with no gene match: 17. The CDR3 totals 18 residues. From germline, CDR1 is SEHNR and CDR2 FQNEAQ (reference sequence).

This clone was detected once. The rearrangement joins TRBV7-9 to TRBJ2-2; D is unclear. Trimming shortened V by 1 base and J by 6 bases, and 3 bases separated the two germline ends. Germline CDR1 SEHNR, CDR2 FQNEAQ (reference sequence). The CDR3 is 12 amino acids. The CDR3 protein is CASSLGPGELFF. The DNA of the CDR3 is TGTGCCAGCAGCTTAGGTCCCGGGGAGCTGTTTTTT.

This clone came up a few times. This chain joins TRBV2 and TRBJ1-3, with D maybe TRBD1 (6 bases). CDR3 length: 15 residues. V dropped 6 bases and J dropped 0 bases, with 12 bases sitting between them. Germline V gives CDR1 SNHLY, CDR2 FYNNEI. Written as DNA, the CDR3 is TGTGCCAGCAGAGCCGGACAGAACTCTGGAAACACCATATATTTT. Amino acids: CASRAGQNSGNTIYF.

This clone appeared a few times. Other DNA sequences in the same sample also yield this CDR3. The J gene is TRBJ2-7, the V gene TRBV5-6; D not certain. V was shortened by 4 bases and J by 2 bases, with 10 bases between the two germline ends. The germline V gene has CDR1 SGHDT and CDR2 YYEEEE. The CDR3 extends over 13 amino acids. CDR3 coding DNA: TGTGCCAGCAGCCCCCGGGCGACCTACGAGCAGTACGTC. This encodes CASSPRATYEQYV.

The chain links TRBV19 to TRBJ2-1; D call uncertain. CDR1 LNHDA and CDR2 SQIVND come from the germline V gene (reference sequence). The CDR3 runs to 14 residues. V shed 5 bases and J shed 8 bases, with 16 bases lying between them. DNA of the CDR3: TGTGCCAGTAGTCTGCCGGATTCGGTGGATGAGCAGTTCTTC. Translated, it gives CASSLPDSVDEQFF.

The chain has TRBV15 and TRBJ2-3; perhaps TRBD2 as D (7 bases). From germline, CDR1 is LNHNV and CDR2 YYDKDF (reference sequence). The CDR3 runs to 17 residues. V was clipped by 4 bases and J by 3 bases, with 20 bases between them. This chain's CDR3 is CATSTTSGGLRTDTQYF. The DNA of the CDR3 is TGTGCCACCAGCACCACTTCGGGGGGCCTTCGTACAGATACGCAGTATTTT.

CDR3 amino acids: CASSPPGSTDTQYF. CDR3 nucleotide sequence: TGTGCCAGCAGCCCCCCGGGGAGCACAGATACGCAGTATTTT. The chain couples TRBV11-2 to TRBJ2-3, with a tentative D call TRBD2 (5 bases). Trimming stripped 5 bases from V and 0 bases from J, with 9 bases between. The CDR3 sequence is 14 residues long. Per the germline V gene, CDR1 is SGHAT and CDR2 is FQNNGV.

V is TRBV27 and J is TRBJ1-1, with D uncertain. CDR1 is MNHEY, CDR2 SMNVEV, per germline (reference sequence). CDR3 length: 16 residues. The ends were cut back, 0 bases at V and 0 bases at J, with 11 bases in the middle. Here the CDR3 DNA reads TGTGCCAGCAGTTTATCGATGGCCAGCATGAACACTGAAGCTTTCTTT. Translating it yields CASSLSMASMNTEAFF.

The chain recombines TRBV29-1 with TRBJ2-5; D is unclear. Germline V gene data show CDR1 as SQVTM and CDR2 as ANQGSEA. CDR3 length: 13 residues. The ends were cut back, 2 bases at V and 2 bases at J, with 9 bases in the middle. The CDR3 nucleotides are TGCAGCGTTGAATTAGGAGAACAAGAGACCCAGTACTTC. It specifies CSVELGEQETQYF. The variable domain in full, completed from reference TRBV29-1 and TRBJ2-5, reads SAVISQKPSRDICQRGTSLTIQCQVDSQVTMMFWYRQQPGQSLTLIATANQGSEATYESGFVIDKFPISRPNLTFSTLTVSNMSPEDSSIYLCSVELGEQETQYFGPGTRLLVL.

This chain uses TRBV6-6 with TRBJ2-7; tentative D call: TRBD1 (5 bases). Looked up from germline, CDR1 is MNHNY and CDR2 is SVGAGI (reference sequence). The CDR3 extends over 15 amino acids. Trimming left V 3 bases short and J 3 bases short, with 15 bases between. The DNA for the CDR3 is TGTGCCAGCAGTTATCCCGGCCAGGGTGTCTACGAGCAGTACTTC. Translating gives CASSYPGQGVYEQYF.

This clone was counted once. This chain connects TRBV5-1 to TRBJ1-1, with D perhaps matching TRBD1 (5 bases). V was trimmed by 3 bases and J by 4 bases, leaving 10 bases between them. The CDR3 runs 13 residues. Looked up from germline, CDR1 is SGHRS and CDR2 is YFSETQ. The CDR3 is CASSSWGGTEAFF. CDR3 sequence (DNA): TGCGCCAGCAGCTCGTGGGGGGGCACTGAAGCTTTCTTT.

V and J are TRBV10-1 and TRBJ2-7; 8 positions agree with TRBD1. The CDR3 sequence is 15 residues long. After removal of 0 bases from V and 4 bases from J, the junction contained 5 bases not matched to a gene. Germline-derived CDR1 and CDR2 are WNHNN and SYGVQD (reference sequence). The CDR3 here is CASSESRTGRYEQYF. The CDR3 DNA is TGCGCCAGCAGTGAGTCGCGGACAGGGAGATACGAGCAGTACTTC.

The chain has TRBV20-1 and TRBJ1-1; no clear D gene. The germline V gene has CDR1 DFQATT and CDR2 SNEGSKA (reference sequence). Between the trimmed V and J ends, which lost 6 bases and 6 bases, there was a span of 8 bases. The CDR3 length is 10 residues. The CDR3 is CSAIVPEAFF. The CDR3 DNA follows: TGCAGTGCGATCGTCCCTGAAGCTTTCTTT.

The genes are TRBV6-1 and TRBJ1-1, with D unclear. Germline lookup yields CDR1 MNHNS and CDR2 SASEGT. Trimming cost V 7 bases and J 6 bases, with 12 bases left between them. CDR3 length equals 12 residues. The CDR3 sequence: CASIRSVSEAFF. Here the CDR3 DNA reads TGTGCCAGCATCAGATCGGTTTCTGAAGCTTTCTTT.

This sequence joins TRBV10-3 and TRBJ1-5; 7 nucleotides align to TRBD1. The V gene's germline CDR1 is ENHRY and CDR2 SYGVKD. This CDR3 is built from 16 residues. V trimming: 2 bases; J trimming: 5 bases; junction bases outside the gene matches: 9. In DNA, the CDR3 is TGTGCCATCAGTGAGGATACAGGGGACGTCGATCAGCCCCAGCATTTT. Translated, it gives CAISEDTGDVDQPQHF.

The rearrangement uses TRBV2 and TRBJ1-3; no firm D call. The ends were cut back, 2 bases at V and 6 bases at J, with 11 bases in the middle. The CDR3 is 14 residues long. Germline V lookup: CDR1 SNHLY, CDR2 FYNNEI. Written as DNA, the CDR3 is TGTGCCAGCAGTGAATTCCCAGGCGAAAACACCATATATTTT. It is translated as CASSEFPGENTIYF.

The V gene is TRBV5-5, the J gene TRBJ2-7; 8 bases line up with TRBD1. Germline CDR1 reads SGHKS; CDR2 reads YYEKEE (reference sequence). The CDR3 sequence is 15 residues long. V shed 3 bases and J 5 bases; nucleotides not matched to a gene: 10. The CDR3 loop is CASSYGQGDTHEQYF. CDR3 bases: TGTGCCAGCAGCTATGGACAGGGCGATACCCACGAGCAGTACTTC.

The chain links TRBV7-9 to TRBJ2-5; TRBD2 agrees at 14 bases. V trimming: 5 bases; J trimming: 3 bases; junction bases outside the gene matches: 11. The CDR3 sequence is 18 residues long. CDR1 SEHNR and CDR2 FQNEAQ come from the germline V gene (reference sequence). In nucleotides, the CDR3 is TGTGCCAGCAGCCCGGGTTGGGGGACTAGCGGGAGCGAAGAGACCCAGTACTTC. Its translation: CASSPGWGTSGSEETQYF.

The chain couples TRBV5-4 to TRBJ1-3; 8 bases are a match to TRBD1. Trimming at V came to 3 bases and at J to 4 bases, leaving 3 bases not matched to a gene. Germline V lookup: CDR1 SGHNT, CDR2 YYREEE (reference sequence). The length of the CDR3 is 14 residues. CDR3 region: CASSSRGQGNTIYF. Written as DNA, the CDR3 is TGTGCCAGCAGCTCCAGGGGGCAAGGAAACACCATATATTTT.

This chain joins TRBV5-4 and TRBJ2-7, with 10 bases lining up with TRBD2. CDR1 is SGHNT and CDR2 is YYREEE in the germline V gene (reference sequence). V lost 0 bases, J lost 2 bases, and 2 bases stayed unmatched. The CDR3 length is 15 residues. The CDR3 sequence is CASSLGLAGPYEQYV. CDR3 sequence (DNA): TGTGCCAGCAGCTTGGGACTAGCGGGCCCCTACGAGCAGTACGTC.

This clone was seen just once. V and J are TRBV6-1 and TRBJ1-5; D is possibly TRBD1 (5 bases). The CDR3 totals 16 residues. Germline V gives CDR1 MNHNS, CDR2 SASEGT. Trimming shortened V by 2 bases and J by 7 bases, and 18 bases separated the two germline ends. The CDR3 is CASSEIGTFRRQPQHF. CDR3 sequence (DNA): TGTGCCAGCAGTGAAATCGGGACTTTCCGCCGGCAGCCCCAGCATTTT.